This is a list of T cell receptor beta chains from one sample in a study of T cells after yellow fever vaccination. TCRdb recomputed calls from the 5' RACE reads with MiXCR, one row per CDR3 protein. The profile shows about 170,000 distinct CDR3 sequences, approximately 6.2% of them singletons. This specimen consisted of CD4+ T cells sorted from PBMCs, obtained on the day of the first yellow fever vaccination. Every receptor here comes from a young man who received the YFV17D yellow fever vaccine. The CDR3 runs from the conserved cysteine through the conserved F or W. D genes are given only for firm matches. A clone size is listed for some rows: how often the clone was seen (once, few, many), or a class if it is expanded.

V	size	D	J	DNA	CDR3
TRBV6-1	few	-	TRBJ2-3	TGTGCCAGCAGTGAGATAATATCCCGCACAGATACGCAGTATTTT	CASSEIISRTDTQYF
TRBV5-1	-	-	TRBJ1-4	TGCGCCTGCCAGCAGGATCGTAATGAAAAACTGTTTTTT	CACQQDRNEKLFF
TRBV5-1	many	-	TRBJ2-7	TGCGCCAGCAGCTGGTGGTTTGAGAAATCCTACGAGCAGTACTTC	CASSWWFEKSYEQYF
TRBV12-3/TRBV12-4	few	-	TRBJ1-1	TGTGCCAGCAGCCTAAAGGGGGGTGGAGTCGCTGAAGCTTTCTTT	CASSLKGGGVAEAFF
TRBV5-1	many	TRBD1	TRBJ1-1	TGCGCCAGCAGCGGAGGGACAGGGGGCTGGAGCACTGAAGCTTTCTTT	CASSGGTGGWSTEAFF
TRBV4-2	many	-	TRBJ2-3	TGTGCCAGCAGCCACCGACCCGGGACTTCGCCGATAAGGGATACGCAGTATTTT	CASSHRPGTSPIRDTQYF
TRBV12-3/TRBV12-4	many	-	TRBJ2-4	TGTGCCAGCAGTTTTAATTTGGGAGGGGGCATTCAGTACTTC	CASSFNLGGGIQYF
TRBV7-9	few	-	TRBJ2-5	TGTGCCAGCAGCTTAGCGGGGGTTGCGGAGACCCAGTACTTC	CASSLAGVAETQYF
TRBV12-3/TRBV12-4	many	TRBD2	TRBJ2-2	TGTGCCAGCAGTTTACAAATTAGCGGGGATTACACCGGGGAGCTGTTTTTT	CASSLQISGDYTGELFF
TRBV7-3	few	-	TRBJ2-1	TGTGCCAGCAGCTCCCAGGGCTCTTACTATGGCAATGAGCAGTTCTTC	CASSSQGSYYGNEQFF
TRBV12-3/TRBV12-4	many	-	TRBJ1-3	TGTGCCAGCGCTGTCGGGTTTGGAAACACCATATATTTT	CASAVGFGNTIYF
TRBV20-1	many	-	TRBJ2-5	TGCAGTGCATCCAGGGCCCAAGAGACCCAGTACTTC	CSASRAQETQYF
TRBV4-3	many	-	TRBJ2-3	TGCGCCAGCAGCCAAGTGGCAGCCGATACGCAGTATTTT	CASSQVAADTQYF
TRBV9	-	TRBD1	TRBJ2-5	TGTGCCAGCAGCGTAGCAAGCCCTAGGTGGACAGGGGGTCAAGAGACCCAGTACTTC	CASSVASPRWTGGQETQYF
TRBV23-1	-	TRBD1	TRBJ1-4	TGCGCCAGCAGTCCAAACAGGGGAAGAGAAAAACTGTTTTTT	CASSPNRGREKLFF